This is a list of T cell receptor beta chains from one sample in a study of T cell responses to AZD1222 COVID-19 vaccine. Assay: immunoSEQ multiplex PCR; the TCRdb copy retains only in-frame clones and omits some. Of about 150,000 clones in the sample, 88% were seen once. Sequenced here: peripheral blood, sampled after recovery from COVID-19. The receptor source for this set is an adult who had recovered from COVID-19. Both conserved end residues are part of each CDR3.

TRBV7-9 | CASSPTQAGPFGANVLTF
TRBV27 | CASIPDLETQYF
TRBV7-9 | CASSFEGTGHEKLFF
TRBV7-3 | CASSLTFSPSSEQFF
TRBV5-1 | CASSPGQGIPPLHF
TRBV5-1 | CASSFNLWTDVYEQYF
TRBV14 | CASSQALTNSPLHF
TRBV4-1 | CASSQEGDGHNEQFF
TRBV18 | CASSPTQEKPQHF
TRBV3-1/TRBV3-2 | CASSHQESEQYF
TRBV27 | CASSLTLAGVAYEQYF
TRBV4-2 | CASSQDPVGRSSYEQYF
TRBV27 | CASSSGTGFNQPQHF
TRBV27 | CASSRGLGDTEAFF
TRBV15 | CATSRDLNQPQHF
TRBV4-3 | CASSQEGRGGYEQYF
TRBV12-3/TRBV12-4 | CASRGTGYEKLFF
TRBV29-1 | CSAETGVASEQYF
TRBV28 | CASSSWTRSGGEQFF
TRBV4-2 | CASSPKMVAGVPDTQYF
TRBV5-1 | CASSWDTGGLYEQYF
TRBV11-2 | CASSLLGEQYF
TRBV5-1 | CASSPNRATHGQYF
TRBV10-2 | CASRGRLDGYTF
TRBV6-6 | CASNGQAGYQPQHF
TRBV12-3/TRBV12-4 | CASKWSDSPLHF